These 29 T cell receptor beta chains came from one sample sequenced in a study of T cell responses to AZD1222 COVID-19 vaccine. Profiling relied on immunoSEQ multiplex PCR, and the TCRdb table lists in-frame clones only, not all of them. The sample includes over 45,000 clones, around 89% seen only once; the top ten take under 2%. The specimen comprised peripheral blood, sampled on day 0 of AZD1222 vaccination. These receptors all stem from an adult in good health.

V and J are TRBV28 and TRBJ1-5; 8 bases align to TRBD1. Germline CDR1 reads MDHEN; CDR2 reads SYDVKM. The V gene end was trimmed by 7 bases and the J gene end by 12 bases; junction bases not matched to a gene: 20. CDR3 length equals 16 residues. CDR3 in amino acids: CASTPPTGTGGLFQHF. As DNA, the CDR3 is TGTGCCAGCACCCCCCCTACCGGGACAGGAGGCCTCTTCCAGCATTTT.

V and J are TRBV6-6 and TRBJ2-1; 9 bases are shared with TRBD2. This CDR3 has 16 residues. The germline CDR1 and CDR2 sequences are MNHNY and SVGAGI (reference sequence). V shed 4 bases, J shed 10 bases, and the junction held 14 bases outside the gene matches. CDR3: CASSFPRGSGSNEQFF. CDR3 nucleotides: TGTGCCAGCAGTTTCCCTCGGGGTAGCGGGAGCAACGAGCAGTTCTTC.

This chain joins TRBV11-3 and TRBJ2-7; the D is unclear. Germline V gives CDR1 SGHNT, CDR2 YENEEA. This CDR3 is 17 amino acids long. V shed 2 bases and J shed 0 bases, with 17 bases lying between them. The CDR3 reads CASSLYLIEEISYEQYF. CDR3 DNA: TGTGCCAGCAGCTTATATTTGATAGAGGAGATCTCCTACGAGCAGTACTTC.

The chain is built from TRBV7-2 and TRBJ1-1; D is possibly TRBD1 (5 bases). Trimming shortened V by 3 bases and J by 4 bases, and 12 bases separated the two germline ends. CDR1 SGHTA and CDR2 FQGNSA come from the germline V gene. The CDR3 is 14 amino acids. The CDR3 DNA is TGTGCCAGCAGCTTGGTGGGGGGGATCACTGAAGCTTTCTTT. Its protein is CASSLVGGITEAFF.

This chain links TRBV19 with TRBJ1-1; D is unresolved. Trimming took off 3 bases at V and 7 bases at J, with 9 bases between the two ends. The germline V gene encodes CDR1 LNHDA and CDR2 SQIVND (reference sequence). The CDR3 consists of 12 residues. The CDR3 sequence: CASSIGSGEAFF. Here the CDR3 DNA reads TGTGCCAGTAGTATCGGGTCGGGTGAAGCTTTCTTT. Drawing the rest from reference TRBV19 and TRBJ1-1, the complete variable domain is DGGITQSPKYLFRKEGQNVTLSCEQNLNHDAMYWYRQDPGQGLRLIYYSQIVNDFQKGDIAEGYSVSREKKESFPLTVTSAQKNPTAFYLCASSIGSGEAFFGQGTRLTVV.

The chain couples TRBV3-1 (or the pseudogene TRBV3-2) to TRBJ2-7; TRBD1 is a possible D gene (5 bases). Trimming stripped 10 bases from V and 3 bases from J, with 13 bases between. Germline V gives CDR1 LGHDT, CDR2 YNNKEL (reference sequence). This CDR3 has 12 amino acids. The CDR3 here is CATRDSVYEQYF. CDR3 in DNA: TGTGCCACCAGAGACAGCGTCTACGAGCAGTACTTC.

The chain has TRBV7-8 and TRBJ2-1; TRBD1 or TRBD2 may be the D gene (5 bases each). CDR3 length equals 13 residues. Germline V gene lookup returns CDR1 SGHVS and CDR2 FQNEAQ. Between the trimmed V and J ends, which lost 2 bases and 10 bases, there was a span of 12 bases. The CDR3 DNA sequence: TGTGCCAGCAGCTTATCATCCCGGGGCGAGCAGTTCTTC. Residues: CASSLSSRGEQFF.

The chain couples TRBV29-1 to TRBJ1-4; D remains ambiguous. The CDR3 runs 14 residues. Trimming cost V 4 bases and J 0 bases, with 9 bases left between them. Germline CDR1 SQVTM, CDR2 ANQGSEA. CDR3 region: CSVVVSATNEKLFF. The CDR3, as DNA: TGCAGCGTTGTGGTCAGTGCAACTAATGAAAAACTGTTTTTT.

The rearrangement uses TRBV7-9 and TRBJ2-7, with 10 nucleotides matching TRBD1. V dropped 0 bases and J dropped 7; count of bases not matched to a gene: 9. The length of the CDR3 is 16 residues. The germline CDR1 and CDR2 sequences are SEHNR and FQNEAQ (reference sequence). CDR3 sequence reads: CASSLAGTGARREQYF. The DNA for the CDR3 is TGTGCCAGCAGCTTAGCCGGGACAGGGGCAAGGAGAGAGCAGTACTTC.

The CDR3 spells CAGRRASGSTDTQYF. The CDR3 nucleotides are TGTGCCGGACGAAGGGCTAGCGGGAGCACAGATACGCAGTATTTT. V is TRBV2 and J is TRBJ2-3; 8 nucleotides align to TRBD2. This CDR3 has 15 amino acids. Trimming took 11 bases from V and 0 from J; bases not matched to a gene: 10. Germline CDR1 SNHLY, CDR2 FYNNEI.

The genes are TRBV29-1 and TRBJ2-1; D might be TRBD1 (5 bases). The CDR3 runs 17 residues. V was cut by 0 bases and J by 6 bases, with 21 bases left in between. Germline V gives CDR1 SQVTM, CDR2 ANQGSEA. The DNA for the CDR3 is TGCAGCGTTGAAGATTTCACGGGCTGGGGCACAATCAATGAGCAGTTCTTC. Protein sequence: CSVEDFTGWGTINEQFF.

This clone turned up a few times. The rearrangement joins TRBV12-3 or TRBV12-4 to TRBJ1-2; the D is unclear. V was cut by 1 base and J by 7 bases, with 7 bases left in between. This CDR3 has 12 residues. CDR3 in amino acids: CASSLGAVGYTF. Written as DNA, the CDR3 is TGTGCCAGCAGTTTAGGTGCGGTTGGCTACACCTTC.

The chain has TRBV24-1 and TRBJ1-5; no definite D call. V was shortened by 3 bases and J by 8 bases, with 13 bases between the two germline ends. This CDR3 has 14 amino acids. CDR1 and CDR2 (germline): KGHDR, SFDVKD. CDR3 in amino acids: CATSDPKHAEPQHF. As DNA, the CDR3 is TGTGCCACCAGTGATCCGAAACACGCGGAGCCCCAGCATTTT.

The gene calls are TRBV9 and TRBJ2-2; D unclear. V lost 1 base, J lost 1 base, and 5 bases lay in between. The CDR3 covers 14 residues. Looked up from germline, CDR1 is SGDLS and CDR2 is YYNGEE. Here the CDR3 reads CASSVKGNTGELFF. The CDR3 nucleotides are TGTGCCAGCAGCGTAAAAGGGAACACCGGGGAGCTGTTTTTT.

V usage is TRBV28 and J usage is TRBJ1-1; tentatively, D is TRBD1 (6 bases). This CDR3 comprises 14 residues. Germline CDR1 MDHEN, CDR2 SYDVKM. The ends were cut back, 6 bases at V and 0 bases at J, with 11 bases in the middle. Here the CDR3 DNA reads TGTGCCAGCAGGCCCGGGGGGCTGAACACTGAAGCTTTCTTT. Encoded protein: CASRPGGLNTEAFF.

The rearrangement uses TRBV11-2 and TRBJ2-7; D not certain. The CDR3 has 13 residues. Germline V gives CDR1 SGHAT, CDR2 FQNNGV. The V and J ends lost 5 bases and 6 bases respectively, with 14 bases between them. The CDR3 region is CASSVRTYTEQYF. The DNA for the CDR3 is TGTGCCAGCAGCGTACGAACTTATACCGAGCAGTACTTC.

This clone has only a few counts. V is TRBV10-3 and J is TRBJ2-1; 8 bases are shared with TRBD2. CDR3 size: 14 residues. From germline, CDR1 is ENHRY and CDR2 SYGVKD. V shed 7 bases, J shed 6 bases, and the junction held 8 bases outside the gene matches. The CDR3 nucleotides read TGTGCCATCAAATCGGCTAGCGGGCCCAATGAGCAGTTCTTC. The encoded protein is CAIKSASGPNEQFF.

The V call is TRBV10-2, the J call TRBJ2-1, with TRBD2 as a possible D gene (5 bases). Trimming took off 4 bases at V and 4 bases at J, with 11 bases between the two ends. CDR1 is WSHSY, CDR2 SAAADI, per germline. The CDR3 has 14 residues. CDR3 sequence (DNA): TGCGCCAGCAGTGGTGGAAGAGGGTACAATGAGCAGTTCTTC. As protein: CASSGGRGYNEQFF.

The chain couples TRBV3-1 (or the pseudogene TRBV3-2) to TRBJ2-5; 9 nucleotides agree with TRBD1. Germline V gene data show CDR1 as LGHDT and CDR2 as YNNKEL (reference sequence). After removal of 4 bases from V and 5 bases from J, the junction contained 11 bases not matched to a gene. The CDR3 extends over 16 amino acids. CDR3 sequence reads: CASSRTAGTGMETQYF. As DNA, the CDR3 is TGTGCCAGCAGCCGGACGGCCGGGACAGGGATGGAGACCCAGTACTTC.

This chain uses TRBV10-2 with TRBJ1-1, with D unresolved. V shed 3 bases and J shed 4 bases, with 9 bases lying between them. The CDR3 consists of 13 residues. Germline V gives CDR1 WSHSY, CDR2 SAAADI. The CDR3 reads CASSDEVGTEAFF. DNA of the CDR3: TGCGCCAGCAGTGATGAGGTGGGCACTGAAGCTTTCTTT.

The chain links TRBV6-5 to TRBJ1-6, with D perhaps matching TRBD1 (6 bases). V was trimmed by 0 bases and J by 15 bases, leaving 18 bases between them. In germline, CDR1 is MNHEY, CDR2 SVGAGI. The CDR3 contains 15 residues. CDR3 in amino acids: CASSYSGHQGFDLHF. The CDR3 coding sequence is TGTGCCAGCAGTTACTCGGGACATCAGGGGTTTGACCTCCACTTT.

The V and J genes are TRBV7-6 and TRBJ2-2; D remains unclear. The V and J ends lost 1 base and 5 bases respectively, with 2 bases between them. The CDR3 sequence is 12 residues long. Germline loops: CDR1 SGHVS, CDR2 FNYEAQ. The CDR3 loop is CASSLGTGELFF. The DNA of the CDR3 is TGTGCCAGCAGCTTAGGGACCGGGGAGCTGTTTTTT.

The chain couples TRBV21-1 to TRBJ1-5; the table assigns TRBD1, which was not confirmed against the DNA. TRBV21-1 is a pseudogene segment. The CDR3 spans 15 residues. In DNA form, the CDR3 reads TGTGCCAGCAGCAGACCAGGGGCTCTCAATCAGCCCCAGCATTTT. Amino acid sequence: CASSRPGALNQPQHF.

This sequence joins TRBV10-3 and TRBJ1-4, with 9 bases identical to TRBD1. Trimming cost V 3 bases and J 8 bases; bases outside gene matches: 7. The CDR3 has 15 amino acids. Germline V lookup: CDR1 ENHRY, CDR2 SYGVKD. CDR3 nucleotide sequence: TGTGCCATCAGTGACTACCGGGACAGGGAGGAAAAACTGTTTTTT. As protein: CAISDYRDREEKLFF.

The J gene is TRBJ2-1, the V gene TRBV18, with 10 bases that match TRBD1. The CDR3 has 15 residues. Germline V CDR1 and CDR2: KGHSH, LQKENI. J gave up 10 bases and V 3 bases, and 9 bases lay outside the gene matches. CDR3 nucleotide sequence: TGTGCCAGCTCACCGGGGACAGGGGCCTTAGTAGAGCAGTTCTTC. Translation gives CASSPGTGALVEQFF. Using reference TRBV18 and TRBJ2-1 for the parts outside the CDR3, the full variable domain is NAGVMQNPRHLVRRRGQEARLRCSPMKGHSHVYWYRQLPEEGLKFMVYLQKENIIDESGMPKERFSAEFPKEGPSILRIQQVVRGDSAAYFCASSPGTGALVEQFFGPGTRLTVL.

This clone has more than one count but fewer than ten. J is TRBJ2-7 and V is TRBV25-1; 7 nucleotides line up with TRBD2. The germline V gene has CDR1 MGHDK and CDR2 SYGVNS. V lost 6 bases, J lost 0 bases, and 5 bases stayed unmatched. The CDR3 totals 14 residues. The CDR3 DNA reads as TGTGCCAGCAGAAAAAGCGGGGCCTCCTACGAGCAGTACTTC. Protein product: CASRKSGASYEQYF.

V and J are TRBV7-9 and TRBJ2-1; the D gene could be TRBD1 or TRBD2 (6 bases each). The CDR3 is 15 amino acids. Germline CDR1 reads SEHNR; CDR2 reads FQNEAQ (reference sequence). Trimming shortened V by 8 bases and J by 2 bases, and 16 bases separated the two germline ends. The CDR3 region is CASQTGGLAYNEQFF. In DNA, the CDR3 is TGTGCCAGCCAGACTGGGGGGCTGGCCTACAATGAGCAGTTCTTC.

The gene calls are TRBV18 and TRBJ1-1, with a tentative D call TRBD1 (6 bases). The CDR3 loop spans 11 amino acids. Germline V gives CDR1 KGHSH, CDR2 LQKENI. Trimming took 7 bases from V and 7 from J, leaving 10 bases between them. This CDR3 is CASWGQGEAFF. The CDR3 nucleotides are TGTGCCAGCTGGGGGCAGGGTGAAGCTTTCTTT. Full variable domain (remainder filled in from reference TRBV18 and TRBJ1-1): NAGVMQNPRHLVRRRGQEARLRCSPMKGHSHVYWYRQLPEEGLKFMVYLQKENIIDESGMPKERFSAEFPKEGPSILRIQQVVRGDSAAYFCASWGQGEAFFGQGTRLTVV.

The V call is TRBV6-5, the J call TRBJ1-3; maybe TRBD1 (5 bases). The V end lost 8 bases, the J end lost 0 bases, and 14 bases lay between the germline ends. Looked up from germline, CDR1 is MNHEY and CDR2 is SVGAGI. The CDR3 spans 15 residues. The CDR3 region has the DNA TGTGCCAGCGCTCTTGGGGGTTACTCTGGAAACACCATATATTTT. Translation gives CASALGGYSGNTIYF.